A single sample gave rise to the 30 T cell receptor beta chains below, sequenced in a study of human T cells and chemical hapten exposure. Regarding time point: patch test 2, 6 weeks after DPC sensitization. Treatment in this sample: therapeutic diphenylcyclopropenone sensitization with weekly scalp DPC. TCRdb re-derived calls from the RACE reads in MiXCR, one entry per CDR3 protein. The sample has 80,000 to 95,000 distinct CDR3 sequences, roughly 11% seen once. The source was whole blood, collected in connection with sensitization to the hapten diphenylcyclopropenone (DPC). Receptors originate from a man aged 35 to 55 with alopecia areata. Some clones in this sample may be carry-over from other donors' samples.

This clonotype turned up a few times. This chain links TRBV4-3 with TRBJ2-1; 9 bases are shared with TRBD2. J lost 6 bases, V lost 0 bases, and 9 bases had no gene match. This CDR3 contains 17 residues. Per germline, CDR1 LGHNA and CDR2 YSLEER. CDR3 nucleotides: TGCGCCAGCAGCCAAGATTGGCGGCTAGCGGGACCCAATGAGCAGTTCTTC. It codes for CASSQDWRLAGPNEQFF.

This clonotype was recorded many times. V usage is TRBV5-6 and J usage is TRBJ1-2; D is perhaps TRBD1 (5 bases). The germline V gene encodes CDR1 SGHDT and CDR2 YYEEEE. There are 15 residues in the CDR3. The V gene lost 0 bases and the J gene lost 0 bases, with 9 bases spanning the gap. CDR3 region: CASSLGQIANYGYTF. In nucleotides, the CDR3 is TGTGCCAGCAGCTTGGGACAGATAGCTAACTATGGCTACACCTTC.

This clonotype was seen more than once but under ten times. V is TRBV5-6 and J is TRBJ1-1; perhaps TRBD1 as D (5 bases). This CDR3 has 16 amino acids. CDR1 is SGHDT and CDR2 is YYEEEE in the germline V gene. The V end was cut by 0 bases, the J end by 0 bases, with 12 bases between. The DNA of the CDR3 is TGTGCCAGCAGCTTGGGGGGCCAAGGTTTGAACACTGAAGCTTTCTTT. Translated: CASSLGGQGLNTEAFF.

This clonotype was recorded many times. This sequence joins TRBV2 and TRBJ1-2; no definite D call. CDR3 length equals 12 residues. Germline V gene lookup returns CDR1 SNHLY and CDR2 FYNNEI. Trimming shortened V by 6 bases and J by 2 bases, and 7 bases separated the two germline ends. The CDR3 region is CASRGGNYGYTF. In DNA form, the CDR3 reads TGTGCCAGCAGGGGAGGCAACTATGGCTACACCTTC.

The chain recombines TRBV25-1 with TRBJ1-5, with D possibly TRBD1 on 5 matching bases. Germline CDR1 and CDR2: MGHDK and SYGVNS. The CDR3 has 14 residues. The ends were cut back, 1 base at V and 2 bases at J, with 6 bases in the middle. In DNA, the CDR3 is TGTGCCAGCAGTGAATTGGGGGGCAATCAGCCCCAGCATTTT. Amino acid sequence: CASSELGGNQPQHF.

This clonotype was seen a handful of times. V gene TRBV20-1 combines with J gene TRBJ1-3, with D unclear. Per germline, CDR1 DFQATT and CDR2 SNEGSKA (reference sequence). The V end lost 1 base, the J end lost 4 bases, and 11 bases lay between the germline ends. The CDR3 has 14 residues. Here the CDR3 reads CSARVESGGNTIYF. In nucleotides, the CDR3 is TGCAGTGCTAGAGTGGAGTCGGGCGGAAACACCATATATTTT.

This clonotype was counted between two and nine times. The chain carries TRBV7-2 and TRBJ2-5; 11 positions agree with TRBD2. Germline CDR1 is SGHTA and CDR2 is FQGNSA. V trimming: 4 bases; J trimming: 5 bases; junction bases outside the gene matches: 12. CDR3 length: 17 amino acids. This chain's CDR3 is CASSSSLAGVLRETQYF. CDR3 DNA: TGTGCCAGCAGCTCCTCACTAGCGGGAGTCCTCAGGGAGACCCAGTACTTC.

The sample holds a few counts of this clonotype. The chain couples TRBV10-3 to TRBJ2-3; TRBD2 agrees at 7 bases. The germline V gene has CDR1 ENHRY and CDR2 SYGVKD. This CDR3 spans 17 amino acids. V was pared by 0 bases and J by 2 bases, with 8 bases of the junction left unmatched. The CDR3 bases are TGTGCCATCAGTGAGTCCCTAGCGGAGACCTTCACAGATACGCAGTATTTT. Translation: CAISESLAETFTDTQYF.

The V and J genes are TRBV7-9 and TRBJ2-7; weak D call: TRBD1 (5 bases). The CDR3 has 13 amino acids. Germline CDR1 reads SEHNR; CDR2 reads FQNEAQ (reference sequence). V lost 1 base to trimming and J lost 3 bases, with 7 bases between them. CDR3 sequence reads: CASSLGQYYEQYV. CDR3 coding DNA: TGTGCCAGCAGCTTAGGACAGTACTACGAGCAGTACGTC.

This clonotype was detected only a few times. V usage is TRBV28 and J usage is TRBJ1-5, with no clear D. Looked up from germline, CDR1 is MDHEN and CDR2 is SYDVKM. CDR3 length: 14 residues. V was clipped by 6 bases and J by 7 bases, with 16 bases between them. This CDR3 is CASRIPGLGQPQHF. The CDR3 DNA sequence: TGTGCCAGCAGGATACCGGGCCTAGGGCAGCCCCAGCATTTT. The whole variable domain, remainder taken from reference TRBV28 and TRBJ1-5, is DVKVTQSSRYLVKRTGEKVFLECVQDMDHENMFWYRQDPGLGLRLIYFSYDVKMKEKGDIPEGYSVSREKKERFSLILESASTNQTSMYLCASRIPGLGQPQHFGDGTRLSIL.

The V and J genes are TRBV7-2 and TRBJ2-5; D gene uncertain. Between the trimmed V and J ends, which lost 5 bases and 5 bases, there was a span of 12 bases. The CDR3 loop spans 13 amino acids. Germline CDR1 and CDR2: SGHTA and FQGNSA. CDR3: CASSGPDRETQYF. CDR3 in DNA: TGTGCCAGCAGCGGCCCGGATAGGGAGACCCAGTACTTC.

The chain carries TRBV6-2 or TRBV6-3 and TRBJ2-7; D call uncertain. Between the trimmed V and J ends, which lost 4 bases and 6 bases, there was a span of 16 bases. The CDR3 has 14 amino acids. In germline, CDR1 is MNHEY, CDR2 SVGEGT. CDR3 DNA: TGTGCCAGCAGTTCCCTACTGGAGTTGGCCGAGCAGTACGTC. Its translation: CASSSLLELAEQYV.

The chain's CDR3 is CATRGTRGKNEQFF. CDR3 sequence (DNA): TGTGCCACCAGAGGGACAAGGGGTAAGAATGAGCAGTTCTTC. The chain links TRBV25-1 to TRBJ2-1, with D possibly matching TRBD1 (6 bases). This CDR3 spans 14 amino acids. Trimming took off 10 bases at V and 7 bases at J, with 20 bases between the two ends. Germline CDR1 MGHDK, CDR2 SYGVNS.

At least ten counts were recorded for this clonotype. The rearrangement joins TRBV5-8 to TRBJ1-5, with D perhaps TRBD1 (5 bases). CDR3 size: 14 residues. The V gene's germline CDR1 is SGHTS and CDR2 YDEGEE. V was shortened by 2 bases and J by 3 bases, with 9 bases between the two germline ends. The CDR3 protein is CASSLSGTNQPQHF. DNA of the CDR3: TGTGCCAGCAGCTTATCAGGGACCAATCAGCCCCAGCATTTT.

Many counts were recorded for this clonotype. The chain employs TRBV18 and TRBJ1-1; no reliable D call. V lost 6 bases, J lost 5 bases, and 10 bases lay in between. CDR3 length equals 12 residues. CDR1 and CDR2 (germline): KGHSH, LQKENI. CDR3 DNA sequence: TGTGCCAGCTCTCCCCGGGCGACTGAAGCTTTCTTT. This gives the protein CASSPRATEAFF.

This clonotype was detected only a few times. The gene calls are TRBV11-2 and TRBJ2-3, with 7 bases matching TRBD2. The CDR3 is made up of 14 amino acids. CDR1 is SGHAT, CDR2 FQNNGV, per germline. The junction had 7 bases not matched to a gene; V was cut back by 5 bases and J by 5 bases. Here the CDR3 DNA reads TGTGCCAGCAGCCGGGAAGCTAGCGGAGATACGCAGTATTTT. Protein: CASSREASGDTQYF.

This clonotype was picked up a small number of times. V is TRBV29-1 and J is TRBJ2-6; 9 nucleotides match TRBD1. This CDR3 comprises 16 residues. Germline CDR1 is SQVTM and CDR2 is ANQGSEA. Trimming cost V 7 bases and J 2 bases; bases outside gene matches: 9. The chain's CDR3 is CSATGQGSTGANVLTF. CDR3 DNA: TGCAGCGCCACCGGACAGGGGAGTACTGGGGCCAACGTCCTGACTTTC. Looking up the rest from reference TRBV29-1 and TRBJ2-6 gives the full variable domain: SAVISQKPSRDICQRGTSLTIQCQVDSQVTMMFWYRQQPGQSLTLIATANQGSEATYESGFVIDKFPISRPNLTFSTLTVSNMSPEDSSIYLCSATGQGSTGANVLTFGAGSRLTVL.

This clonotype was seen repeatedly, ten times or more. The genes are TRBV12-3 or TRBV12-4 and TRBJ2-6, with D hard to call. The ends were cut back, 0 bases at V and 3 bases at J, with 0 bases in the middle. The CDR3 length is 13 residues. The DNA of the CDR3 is TGTGCCAGCAGTTTAGCTGGGGCCAACGTCCTGACTTTC. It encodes CASSLAGANVLTF.

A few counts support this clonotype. The CDR3 nucleotides are TGCAGCGTTTCGACAGGGCTCGGGACAGATACGCAGTATTTT. The encoded protein is CSVSTGLGTDTQYF. The J gene is TRBJ2-3, the V gene TRBV29-1; 7 positions agree with TRBD1. V gave up 5 bases and J gave up 3 bases; unmatched junction bases: 8. Germline-derived CDR1 and CDR2 are SQVTM and ANQGSEA. The CDR3 length is 14 residues.

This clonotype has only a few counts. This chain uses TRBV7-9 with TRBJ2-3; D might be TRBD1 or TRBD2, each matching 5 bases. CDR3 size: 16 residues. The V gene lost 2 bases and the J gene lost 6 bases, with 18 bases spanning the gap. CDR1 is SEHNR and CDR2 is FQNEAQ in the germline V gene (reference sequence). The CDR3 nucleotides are TGTGCCAGCAGCTTAAGCGGACACCCAAAGATTGATACGCAGTATTTT. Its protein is CASSLSGHPKIDTQYF.

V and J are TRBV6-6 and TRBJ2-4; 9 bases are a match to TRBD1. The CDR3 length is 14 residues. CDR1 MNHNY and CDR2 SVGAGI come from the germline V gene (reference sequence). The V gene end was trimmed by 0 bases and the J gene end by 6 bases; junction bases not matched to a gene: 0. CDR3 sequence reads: CASSYSTGGNIQYF. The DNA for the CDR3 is TGTGCCAGCAGTTACTCGACAGGGGGAAACATTCAGTACTTC.

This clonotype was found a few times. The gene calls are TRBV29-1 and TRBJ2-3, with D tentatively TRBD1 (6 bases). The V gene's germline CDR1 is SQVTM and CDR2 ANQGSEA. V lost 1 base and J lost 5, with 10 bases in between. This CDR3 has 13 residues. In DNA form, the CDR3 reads TGCAGCGTTGAAGCGGCAGGGGTAGATACGCAGTATTTT. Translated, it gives CSVEAAGVDTQYF.

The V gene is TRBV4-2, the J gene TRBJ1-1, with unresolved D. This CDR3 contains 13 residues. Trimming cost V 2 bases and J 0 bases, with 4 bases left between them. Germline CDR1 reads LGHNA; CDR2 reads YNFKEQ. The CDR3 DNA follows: TGTGCCAGCAGCCAAAAGGTGAACACTGAAGCTTTCTTT. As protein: CASSQKVNTEAFF.

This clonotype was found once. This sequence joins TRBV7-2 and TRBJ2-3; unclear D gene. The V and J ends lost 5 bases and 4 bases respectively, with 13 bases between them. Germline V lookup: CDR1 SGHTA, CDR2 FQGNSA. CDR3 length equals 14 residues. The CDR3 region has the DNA TGTGCCAGCAGCCCTCTTAATCCCCCAGATACGCAGTATTTT. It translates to CASSPLNPPDTQYF. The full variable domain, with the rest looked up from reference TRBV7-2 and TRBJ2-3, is GAGVSQSPSNKVTEKGKDVELRCDPISGHTALYWYRQSLGQGLEFLIYFQGNSAPDKSGLPSDRFSAERTGGSVSTLTIQRTQQEDSAVYLCASSPLNPPDTQYFGPGTRLTVL.

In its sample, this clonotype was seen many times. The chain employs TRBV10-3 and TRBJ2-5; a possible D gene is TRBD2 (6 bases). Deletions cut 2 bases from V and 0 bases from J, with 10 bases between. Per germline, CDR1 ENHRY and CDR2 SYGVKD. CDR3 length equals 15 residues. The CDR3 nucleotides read TGTGCCATCAGTGAGGGGCTAGCGCACCAAGAGACCCAGTACTTC. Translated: CAISEGLAHQETQYF.

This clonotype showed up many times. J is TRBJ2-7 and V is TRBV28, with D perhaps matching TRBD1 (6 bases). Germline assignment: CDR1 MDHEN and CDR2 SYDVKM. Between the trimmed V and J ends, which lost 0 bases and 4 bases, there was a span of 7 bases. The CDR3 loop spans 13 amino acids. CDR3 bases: TGTGCCAGCAGTTTATGGACAGGTTACGAGCAGTACTTC. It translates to CASSLWTGYEQYF.

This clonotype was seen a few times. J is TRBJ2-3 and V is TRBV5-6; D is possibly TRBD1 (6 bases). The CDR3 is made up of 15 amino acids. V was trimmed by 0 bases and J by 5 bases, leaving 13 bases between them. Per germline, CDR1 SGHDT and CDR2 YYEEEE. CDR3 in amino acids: CASSLVTGWKDTQYF. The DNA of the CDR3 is TGTGCCAGCAGCTTGGTTACAGGGTGGAAAGATACGCAGTATTTT.

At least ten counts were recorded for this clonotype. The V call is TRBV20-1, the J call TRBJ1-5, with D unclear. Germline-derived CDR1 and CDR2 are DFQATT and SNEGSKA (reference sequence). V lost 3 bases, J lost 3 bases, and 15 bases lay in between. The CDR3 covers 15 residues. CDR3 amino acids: CSASLAMVYNQPQHF. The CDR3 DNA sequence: TGCAGTGCTAGCTTAGCCATGGTCTACAATCAGCCCCAGCATTTT.

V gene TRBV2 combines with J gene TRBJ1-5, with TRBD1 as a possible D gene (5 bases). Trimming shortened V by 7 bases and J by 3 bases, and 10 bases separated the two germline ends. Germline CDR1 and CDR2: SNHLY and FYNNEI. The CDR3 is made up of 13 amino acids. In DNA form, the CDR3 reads TGTGCCAGCAACCCAGGGCCCAATCAGCCCCAGCATTTT. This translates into CASNPGPNQPQHF.

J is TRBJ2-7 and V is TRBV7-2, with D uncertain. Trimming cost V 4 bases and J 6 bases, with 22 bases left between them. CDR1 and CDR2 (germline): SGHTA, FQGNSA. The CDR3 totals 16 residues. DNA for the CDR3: TGTGCCAGCAGCTCCGTCGGCGCAGATCACCCCTCCGAGCAGTACGTC. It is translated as CASSSVGADHPSEQYV.